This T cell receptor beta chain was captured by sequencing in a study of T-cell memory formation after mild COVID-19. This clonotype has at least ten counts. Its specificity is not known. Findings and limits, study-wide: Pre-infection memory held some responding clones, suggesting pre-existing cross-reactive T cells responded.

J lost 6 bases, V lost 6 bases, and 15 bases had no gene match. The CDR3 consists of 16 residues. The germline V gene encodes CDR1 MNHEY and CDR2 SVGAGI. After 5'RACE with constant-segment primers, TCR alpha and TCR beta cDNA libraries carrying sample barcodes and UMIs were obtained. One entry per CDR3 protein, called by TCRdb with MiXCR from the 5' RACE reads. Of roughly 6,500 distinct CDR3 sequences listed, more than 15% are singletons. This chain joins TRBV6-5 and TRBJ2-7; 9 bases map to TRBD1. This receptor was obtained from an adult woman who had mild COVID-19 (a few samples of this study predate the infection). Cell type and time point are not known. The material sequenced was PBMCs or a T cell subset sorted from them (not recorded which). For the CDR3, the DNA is TGTGCCAGCAGCCTTCCCGGGACAGGGACCGGGGGCGAGCAGTACTTC. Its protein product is CASSLPGTGTGGEQYF.